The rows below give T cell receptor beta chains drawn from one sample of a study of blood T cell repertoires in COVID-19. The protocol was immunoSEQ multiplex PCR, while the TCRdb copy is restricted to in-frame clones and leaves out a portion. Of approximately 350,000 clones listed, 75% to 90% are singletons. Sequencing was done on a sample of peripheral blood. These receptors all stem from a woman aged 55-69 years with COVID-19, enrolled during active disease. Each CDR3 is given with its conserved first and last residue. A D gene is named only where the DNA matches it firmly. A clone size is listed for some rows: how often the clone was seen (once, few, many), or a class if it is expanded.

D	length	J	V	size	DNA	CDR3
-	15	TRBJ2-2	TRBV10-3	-	TGTGCCATCAGTGAGTGGGGCGTGAACACCGGGGAGCTGTTTTTT	CAISEWGVNTGELFF
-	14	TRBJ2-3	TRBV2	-	TGTGCCAGCAGTGAATCAGGGCGCACAGATACGCAGTATTTT	CASSESGRTDTQYF
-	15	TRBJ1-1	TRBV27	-	TGTGCCAGCTTCCCCTGGGCAGGGGAAGGGACTGAAGCTTTCTTT	CASFPWAGEGTEAFF
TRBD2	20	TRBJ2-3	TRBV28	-	TGTGCCAGCAGTTTCGGGGCAGACACTAGCGGGGGTTTCCGGAGAGATACGCAGTATTTT	CASSFGADTSGGFRRDTQYF
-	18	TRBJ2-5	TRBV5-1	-	TGCGCCAGCAGATTGTCTTGGGGTCCGCCGAACGGGGAAGAGACCCAGTACTTC	CASRLSWGPPNGEETQYF
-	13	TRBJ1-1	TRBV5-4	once	TGTGCCAGCAGCACGGTATTGAACACTGAAGCTTTCTTT	CASSTVLNTEAFF
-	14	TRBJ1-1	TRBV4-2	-	TGTGCCAGCAGCCAAGATCCCGAGGGCACTGAAGCTTTCTTT	CASSQDPEGTEAFF
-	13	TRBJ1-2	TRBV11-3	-	TGTGCCAGCAGCCCCTCCTTCTATTATGGCTACACCTTC	CASSPSFYYGYTF
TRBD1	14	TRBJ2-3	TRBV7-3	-	TGTGCCAGCAGCCAGACAGGGAGTGGAGATACGCAGTATTTT	CASSQTGSGDTQYF
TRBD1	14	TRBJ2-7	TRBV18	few	TGTGCCAGCTCACCACCTGGGACAGCATACGAGCAGTACTTC	CASSPPGTAYEQYF
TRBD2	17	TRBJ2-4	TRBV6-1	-	TGTGCCAGCAGTGAAGCCCCGGGGGGGCCAGCCAAAAACATTCAGTACTTC	CASSEAPGGPAKNIQYF
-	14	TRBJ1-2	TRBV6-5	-	TGTGCCAGCAGTTCCACAGGGCCCCGGCATGGCTACACCTTC	CASSSTGPRHGYTF
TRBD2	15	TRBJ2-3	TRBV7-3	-	TGTGCCAGCAGCTCGCGGGGGGACCGCACAGATACGCAGTATTTT	CASSSRGDRTDTQYF
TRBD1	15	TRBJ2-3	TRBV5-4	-	TGTGCCAGCAGCACAGGACAGGGGGCTACCGATACGCAGTATTTT	CASSTGQGATDTQYF
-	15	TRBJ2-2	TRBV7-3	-	TGTGCCAGCAGCTCCACCGGGACAAGGGGCAATGAACTGTTTTTT	CASSSTGTRGNELFF
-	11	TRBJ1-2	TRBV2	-	TGTGCCAGCGCAGAGGGCTATGGCTACACCTTC	CASAEGYGYTF
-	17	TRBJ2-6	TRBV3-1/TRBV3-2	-	TGTGCCAGCAGCCAAGGACTCCAGATCTCTGGGGCCAACGTCCTGACTTTC	CASSQGLQISGANVLTF
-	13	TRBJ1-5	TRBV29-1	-	TGCAGCGTCAACGGCGGTTTCAATCAGCCCCAGCATTTT	CSVNGGFNQPQHF
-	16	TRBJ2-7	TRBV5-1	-	TGCGCCAGCAGCCCTGCCGGGGCGGGACAGACCTACGAGCAGTACTTC	CASSPAGAGQTYEQYF
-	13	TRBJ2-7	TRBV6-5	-	TGTGCCAGCAGTAAACAGGGATACTACGAGCAGTACTTC	CASSKQGYYEQYF
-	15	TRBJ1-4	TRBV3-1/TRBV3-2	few	TGTGCCAGCAGCTTAAGGTATGCAGGTGGAGAAAAACTGTTTTTT	CASSLRYAGGEKLFF
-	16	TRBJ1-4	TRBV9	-	TGTGCCAGCAGCGGAAGAACTCCAGGTTCTGATGAAAAACTGTTTTTT	CASSGRTPGSDEKLFF
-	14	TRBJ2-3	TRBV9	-	TGTGCCAGCAGCGTAAACAGGAACACAGATACGCAGTATTTT	CASSVNRNTDTQYF
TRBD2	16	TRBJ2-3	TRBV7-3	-	TGTGCCAGCAGCCTGGGACTAGCGGGGGGGCTGGATACGCAGTATTTT	CASSLGLAGGLDTQYF
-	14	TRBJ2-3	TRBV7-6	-	TGTGCCAGCAGCTTAGCGAACACCCCGAGGTGGCAGTATTTT	CASSLANTPRWQYF
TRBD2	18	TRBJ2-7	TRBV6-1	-	TGTGCCAGCAGTGCTCAACTAGCGGGGGGACTGATCTCCTACGAGCAGTACTTC	CASSAQLAGGLISYEQYF
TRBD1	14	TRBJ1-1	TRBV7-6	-	TGTGCCAGCAGCGCAGGGGGCGGGAACACTGAAGCTTTCTTT	CASSAGGGNTEAFF
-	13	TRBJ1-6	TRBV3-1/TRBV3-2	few	TGTGCCAGCGCAGGATCCTATAATTCACCCCTCCACTTT	CASAGSYNSPLHF
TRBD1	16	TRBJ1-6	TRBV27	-	TGTGCCAGCAGTTTAGAAACAGGGGCCTATAATTCACCCCTCCACTTT	CASSLETGAYNSPLHF
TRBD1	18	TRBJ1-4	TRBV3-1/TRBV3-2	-	TGTGCCAGCAGCCAAGATCGACAGGGGATTGGGCCTAATGAAAAACTGTTTTTT	CASSQDRQGIGPNEKLFF
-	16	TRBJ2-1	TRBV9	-	TGTGCCAGCAGCGTAGCCGCGGGGGCCTTGGGGAATGAGCAGTTCTTC	CASSVAAGALGNEQFF
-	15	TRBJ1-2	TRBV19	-	TGTGCCAGTAGTATTACACCGGGTCACTTATATGGCTACACCTTC	CASSITPGHLYGYTF
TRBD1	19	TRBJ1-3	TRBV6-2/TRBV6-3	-	TGTGCCAGCAGTACAAGGACAGGGAGAGATAGGTTCTCTGGAAACACCATATATTTT	CASSTRTGRDRFSGNTIYF
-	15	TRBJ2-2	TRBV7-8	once	TGTGCCAGCAGCTTAGGCCTCAGGGTTACCGGGGAGCTGTTTTTT	CASSLGLRVTGELFF
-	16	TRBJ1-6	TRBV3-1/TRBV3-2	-	TGTGCCAGCAGCCGTCAGTCGCAGGGGAATACGGCACCCCTCCACTTT	CASSRQSQGNTAPLHF
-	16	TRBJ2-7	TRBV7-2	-	TGTGCCAGCAGCTTAGATCGGGACTCAAGGTCCTACGAGCAGTACTTC	CASSLDRDSRSYEQYF
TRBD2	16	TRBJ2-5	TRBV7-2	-	TGTGCCAGCAGCTGGTCTGTGGAGCGGGGTCGAGAGACCCAGTACTTC	CASSWSVERGRETQYF
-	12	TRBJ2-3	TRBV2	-	TGTGCCACCCGTGGCCGGGGAGATACGCAGTATTTT	CATRGRGDTQYF
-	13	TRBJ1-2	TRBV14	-	TGTGCCAGCAGCCCCAACACCGACTATGGCTACACCTTC	CASSPNTDYGYTF
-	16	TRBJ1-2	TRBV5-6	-	TGTGCCAGCAGCTTGGTTCAGGGAGGTGATAACTATGGCTACACCTTC	CASSLVQGGDNYGYTF
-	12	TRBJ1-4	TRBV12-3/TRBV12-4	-	TGTGCCAGCCGGGACTTACCTGGGGAACTGTTTTTT	CASRDLPGELFF
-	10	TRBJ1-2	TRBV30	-	TGTGCCTGGGCGAACTATGGCTACACCTTC	CAWANYGYTF
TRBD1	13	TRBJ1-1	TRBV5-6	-	TGTGCCAGCAACCCCAGGGGGCTTGTTGAAGCTTTCTTT	CASNPRGLVEAFF
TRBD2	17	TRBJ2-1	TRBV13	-	TGTGCCAGCAGCTTAAGGCGGTTGAGGGACTACAACAATGAGCAGTTCTTC	CASSLRRLRDYNNEQFF
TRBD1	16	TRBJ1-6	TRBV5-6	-	TGTGCCAGCAGCCCAGACAGGGGAGAGATAAATTCACCCCTCCACTTT	CASSPDRGEINSPLHF
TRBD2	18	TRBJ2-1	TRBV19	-	TGTGCCAGTAGTCTGCTAGCGGGGGGAACGGGATCCTACAATGAGCAGTTCTTC	CASSLLAGGTGSYNEQFF
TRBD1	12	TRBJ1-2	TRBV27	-	TGTGCCAGCAGTTCACAGGGGGATGGCTACACCTTC	CASSSQGDGYTF
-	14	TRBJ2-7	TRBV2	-	TGTGCCAGCAGTGAACTCCCGGCTGGAGTAGAGCAGTACTTC	CASSELPAGVEQYF
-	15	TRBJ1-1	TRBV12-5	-	TGTGCTAGTGGTTTGGACCGAATGGCCGTCCCTGAAGCTTTCTTT	CASGLDRMAVPEAFF
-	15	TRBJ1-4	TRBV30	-	TGTGCCTGGGGTCCAGGGCACGCAACTAATGAAAAACTGTTTTTT	CAWGPGHATNEKLFF
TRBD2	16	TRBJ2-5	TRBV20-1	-	TGCAGTGCTAGTACGCCGGGACTAGCGTTTCAAGAGACCCAGTACTTC	CSASTPGLAFQETQYF
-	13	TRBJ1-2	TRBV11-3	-	TGTGCCAGCAGCTTAGAGATAACTAATGGCTACACCTTC	CASSLEITNGYTF